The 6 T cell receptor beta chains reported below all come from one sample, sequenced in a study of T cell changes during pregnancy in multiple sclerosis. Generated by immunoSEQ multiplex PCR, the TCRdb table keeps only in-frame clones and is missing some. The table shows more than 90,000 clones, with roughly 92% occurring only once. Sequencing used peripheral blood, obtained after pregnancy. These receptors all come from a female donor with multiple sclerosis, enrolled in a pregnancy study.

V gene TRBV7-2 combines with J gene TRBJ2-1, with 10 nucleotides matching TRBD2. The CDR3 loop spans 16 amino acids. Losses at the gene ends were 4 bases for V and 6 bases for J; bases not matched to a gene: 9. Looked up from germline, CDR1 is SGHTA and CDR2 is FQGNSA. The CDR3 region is CASSWYLAGASNEQFF. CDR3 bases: TGTGCCAGCAGCTGGTATCTAGCGGGGGCTAGCAATGAGCAGTTCTTC.

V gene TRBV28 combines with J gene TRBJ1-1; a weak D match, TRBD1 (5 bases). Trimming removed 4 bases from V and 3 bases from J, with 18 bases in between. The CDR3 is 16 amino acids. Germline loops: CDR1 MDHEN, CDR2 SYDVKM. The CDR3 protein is CASSSSAEGRDTEAFF. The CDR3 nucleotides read TGTGCCAGCAGTTCTAGTGCTGAGGGGAGGGACACTGAAGCTTTCTTT.

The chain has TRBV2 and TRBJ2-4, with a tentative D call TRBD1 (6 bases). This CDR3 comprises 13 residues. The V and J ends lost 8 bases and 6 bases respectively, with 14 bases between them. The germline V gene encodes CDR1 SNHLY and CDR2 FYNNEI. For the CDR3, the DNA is TGTGCCAGCTGCTGGACAGAAGCAAACATTCAGTACTTC. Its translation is CASCWTEANIQYF. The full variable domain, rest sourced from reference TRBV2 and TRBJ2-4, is EPEVTQTPSHQVTQMGQEVILRCVPISNHLYFYWYRQILGQKVEFLVSFYNNEISEKSEIFDDQFSVERPDGSNFTLKIRSTKLEDSAMYFCASCWTEANIQYFGAGTRLSVL.

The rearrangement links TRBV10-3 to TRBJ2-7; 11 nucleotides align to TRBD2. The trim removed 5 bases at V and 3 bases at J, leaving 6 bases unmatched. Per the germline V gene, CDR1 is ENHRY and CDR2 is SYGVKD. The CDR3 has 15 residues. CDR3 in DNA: TGTGCCATCAGTCCGACTAGCGGGGAGTACTACGAGCAGTACTTC. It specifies CAISPTSGEYYEQYF.

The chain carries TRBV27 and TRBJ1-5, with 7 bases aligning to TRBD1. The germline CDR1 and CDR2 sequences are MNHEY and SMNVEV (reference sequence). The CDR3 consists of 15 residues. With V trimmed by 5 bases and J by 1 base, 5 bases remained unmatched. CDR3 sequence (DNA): TGTGCCAGCAGTCGACGGGGACAGAGCAATCAGCCCCAGCATTTT. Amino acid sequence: CASSRRGQSNQPQHF.

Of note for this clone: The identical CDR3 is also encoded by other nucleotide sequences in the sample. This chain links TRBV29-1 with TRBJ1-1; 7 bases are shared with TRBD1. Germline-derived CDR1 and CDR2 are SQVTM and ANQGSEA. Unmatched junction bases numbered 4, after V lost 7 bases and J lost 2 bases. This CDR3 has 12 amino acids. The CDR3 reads CSGRQGNTEAFF. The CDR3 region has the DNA TGCAGCGGCAGACAGGGAAACACTGAAGCTTTCTTT.